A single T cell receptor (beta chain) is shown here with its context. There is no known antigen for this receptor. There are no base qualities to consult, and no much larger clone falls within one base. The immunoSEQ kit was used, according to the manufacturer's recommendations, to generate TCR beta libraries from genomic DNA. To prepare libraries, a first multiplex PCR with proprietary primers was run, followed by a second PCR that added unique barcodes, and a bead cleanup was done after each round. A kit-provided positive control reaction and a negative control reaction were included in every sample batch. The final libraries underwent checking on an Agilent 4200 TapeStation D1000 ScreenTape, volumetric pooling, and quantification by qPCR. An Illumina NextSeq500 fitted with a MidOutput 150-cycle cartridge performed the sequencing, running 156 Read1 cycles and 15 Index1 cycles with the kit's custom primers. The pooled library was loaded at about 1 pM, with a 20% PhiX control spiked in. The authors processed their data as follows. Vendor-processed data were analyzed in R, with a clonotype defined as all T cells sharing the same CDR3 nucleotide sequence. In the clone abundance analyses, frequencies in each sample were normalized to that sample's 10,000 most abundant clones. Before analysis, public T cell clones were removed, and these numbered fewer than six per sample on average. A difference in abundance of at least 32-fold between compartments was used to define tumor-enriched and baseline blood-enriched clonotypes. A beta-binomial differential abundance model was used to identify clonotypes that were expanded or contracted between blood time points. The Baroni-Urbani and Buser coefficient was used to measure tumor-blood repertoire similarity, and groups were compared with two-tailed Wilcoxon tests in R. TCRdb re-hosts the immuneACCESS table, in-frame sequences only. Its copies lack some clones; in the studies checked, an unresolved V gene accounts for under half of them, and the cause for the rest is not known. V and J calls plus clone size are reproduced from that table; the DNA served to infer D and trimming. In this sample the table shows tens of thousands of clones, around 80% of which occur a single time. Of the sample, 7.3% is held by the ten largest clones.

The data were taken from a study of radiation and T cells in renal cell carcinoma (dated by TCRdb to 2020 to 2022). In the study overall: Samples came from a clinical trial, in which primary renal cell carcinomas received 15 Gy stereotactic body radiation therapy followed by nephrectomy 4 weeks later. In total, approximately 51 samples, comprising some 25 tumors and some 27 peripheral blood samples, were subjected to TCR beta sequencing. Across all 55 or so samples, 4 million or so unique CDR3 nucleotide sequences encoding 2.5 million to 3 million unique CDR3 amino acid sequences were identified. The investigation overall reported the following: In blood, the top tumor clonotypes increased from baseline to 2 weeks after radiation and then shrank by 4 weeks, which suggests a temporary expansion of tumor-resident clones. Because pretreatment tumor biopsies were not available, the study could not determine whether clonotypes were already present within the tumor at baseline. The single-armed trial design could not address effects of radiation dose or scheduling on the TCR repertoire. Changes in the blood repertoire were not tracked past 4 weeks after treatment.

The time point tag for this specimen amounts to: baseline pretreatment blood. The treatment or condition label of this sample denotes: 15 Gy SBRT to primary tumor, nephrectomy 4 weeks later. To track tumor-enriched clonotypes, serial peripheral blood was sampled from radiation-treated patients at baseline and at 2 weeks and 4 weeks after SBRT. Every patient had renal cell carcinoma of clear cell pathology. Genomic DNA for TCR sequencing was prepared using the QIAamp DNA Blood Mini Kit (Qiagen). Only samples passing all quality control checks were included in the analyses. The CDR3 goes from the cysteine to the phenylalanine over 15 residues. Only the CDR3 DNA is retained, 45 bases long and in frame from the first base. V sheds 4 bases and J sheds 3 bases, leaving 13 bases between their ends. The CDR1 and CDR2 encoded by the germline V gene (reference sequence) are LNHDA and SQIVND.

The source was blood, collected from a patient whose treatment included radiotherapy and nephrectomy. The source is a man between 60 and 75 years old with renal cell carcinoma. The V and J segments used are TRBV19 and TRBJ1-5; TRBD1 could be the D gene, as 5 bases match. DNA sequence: TGTGCCAGTAGTAGGGGACGGAGCCCCAATCAGCCCCAGCATTTT. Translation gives CASSRGRSPNQPQHF.